This TCR beta chain was observed in a study of T cells after posttransplantation cyclophosphamide. TCRdb's copy holds only in-frame clones and misses some; the assay was immunoSEQ multiplex PCR. The sample lists 3,900 or so clones, approximately 59% occurring once. The V end lost 2 bases, the J end lost 6 bases, and 19 bases lay between the germline ends. This CDR3 is 16 amino acids long. The germline V gene has CDR1 MNHNS and CDR2 SASEGT. Regarding the study as a whole: Recipient CMV seropositivity and CMV reactivation strongly tracked TRB clonality. Later blood repertoires were often dominated by clones from the donor CD8+ memory compartment.

On the day of bone marrow donation, the related graft donor provided peripheral blood. Regarding this clone: Its specificity is unknown.

The chain employs TRBV6-1 and TRBJ1-2; no clear D. The clonotype comes from a man aged 25 to 45 in good health and a related stem cell transplant donor. The sequencing input was memory CD8+ T cells sorted from blood. The CDR3: CASSERWKQLGNGYTF. The CDR3 DNA sequence: TGTGCCAGCAGTGAAAGGTGGAAACAACTAGGTAATGGCTACACCTTC.